The source of this TCR beta chain is a study of control samples from healthy donors and cancer patients. The CDR3 has 12 amino acids. Looked up from germline, CDR1 is LGHNA and CDR2 is YNFKEQ. The V gene lost 0 bases and the J gene lost 11 bases, with 10 bases spanning the gap. Measured with immunoSEQ multiplex PCR; TCRdb has only the in-frame clones, and not every one. The data contain 78,000 or so clones, approximately 88% of them seen just once; the ten biggest clones take up around 15%. V is TRBV4-2 and J is TRBJ1-1; D possibly corresponds to TRBD1 (5 bases). This receptor was identified in a man in his forties or fifties in good health. Sequenced sample: blood. For the CDR3, the DNA is TGTGCCAGCAGCCAAGATACGGGGGTGGCTTTCTTT. Encoded protein: CASSQDTGVAFF.